The rows below give T cell receptor beta chains drawn from one sample of a study of Graves' ophthalmopathy and Graves' hyperthyroidism. TCRdb processed the multiplex PCR reads anew with MiXCR; each CDR3 protein has one entry. Of about 400,000 distinct CDR3 sequences in the sample, around 20% were seen once. The sequenced sample was peripheral blood. Source of these receptors: a woman younger than 30 with Graves' ophthalmopathy. Both conserved end residues are part of each CDR3. Fields, in order: V gene, clone size, D gene, CDR3 length, J gene, CDR3 DNA, CDR3 protein. D genes are given only for firm matches. The size field is filled for only some rows; it gives once, few, many or a size class.

TRBV7-2,many,TRBD1,14,TRBJ2-7,TGTGCCAGCAGCCTAGGACAGGGAGGCTACGAGCAGTACTTC,CASSLGQGGYEQYF
TRBV19,many,-,14,TRBJ2-2,TGTGCCAGTAGCCCAAGCGACTTCACCGGGGAGCTGTTTTTT,CASSPSDFTGELFF
TRBV10-3,many,-,12,TRBJ2-5,TGTGCCACCAGTCCGGGTCAAGAGACCCAGTACTTC,CATSPGQETQYF
TRBV5-6,many,TRBD1,18,TRBJ1-2,TGTGCCAGCAGACAAACCCCGGGACAGGGGGAATCCGTTCGTGGCTACACCTTC,CASRQTPGQGESVRGYTF
TRBV6-1,few,-,13,TRBJ1-3,TGTGTGGTCGGACTGAACTCTGGAAACACCATATATTTT,CVVGLNSGNTIYF
TRBV10-3,many,TRBD1,14,TRBJ2-2,TGTGCCATCAGCGGGACAGGGAACACCGGGGAGCTGTTTTTT,CAISGTGNTGELFF
TRBV28,many,-,9,TRBJ1-2,TGTGCCAGCGGCGGCGGCTACACCTTC,CASGGGYTF
TRBV30,many,TRBD2,13,TRBJ2-7,TGTGCCTGGAGTGTAGGGGAGGGGTACGAGCAGTACTTC,CAWSVGEGYEQYF
TRBV12-3/TRBV12-4,-,-,16,TRBJ2-5,TGTGCCAGCAGTCCCCCGAAGGCCGCGAGGCAAGAGACCCAGTACTTC,CASSPPKAARQETQYF
TRBV28,many,TRBD1,17,TRBJ1-5,TGTGCCAGCAGTCCCATACCATGGTCAGGGGGCTCTCAGCCCCAGCATTTT,CASSPIPWSGGSQPQHF
TRBV7-9,-,-,14,TRBJ1-1,TGTGCCAGCAGCGAGGGGGTTGCGGACACTGAAGCTTTCTTT,CASSEGVADTEAFF
TRBV7-3,many,-,13,TRBJ1-1,TGTGCCAGCCAACGAAGGAGGGACACTGAAGCTTTCTTT,CASQRRRDTEAFF
TRBV7-2,few,TRBD2,15,TRBJ2-7,TGTGCCAGCAGCCCCGGGGGGGGGCTCACGTCCGAGCAGTACTTC,CASSPGGGLTSEQYF
TRBV11-2,many,TRBD2,17,TRBJ2-7,TGTGCCAGCAGCTTAAGGACTAGCGACGCGCACCTCTACGAGCAGTACTTC,CASSLRTSDAHLYEQYF
TRBV19,many,-,16,TRBJ2-5,TGTGCCAGTAGCCTCAGCAACATGGCGTGGCAAGAGACCCAGTACTTC,CASSLSNMAWQETQYF
TRBV18,-,-,15,TRBJ2-6,TGTGCCAGCTCACCGTTCCCAGCGGGGGCCAACGTCCTGACTTTC,CASSPFPAGANVLTF
TRBV28,-,-,15,TRBJ2-6,TGTGCCAGCAGTTTAGGCTCCTCTGGGGCCAACGTCCTGACTTTC,CASSLGSSGANVLTF
TRBV28,many,-,16,TRBJ2-6,TGTGCCAGCAGTTTAACAGGGCCCTCTGGGGCCAACGTCCTGACTTTC,CASSLTGPSGANVLTF
TRBV27,many,TRBD1,17,TRBJ2-6,TGTGCCAGCAGGGACAGGGTAGCCCTCTCTGGGGCCAACGTCCTGACTTTC,CASRDRVALSGANVLTF
TRBV6-2/TRBV6-3,many,-,15,TRBJ1-5,TGTGCCAGCAGTTACGCTCAGGGACTTTATCAGCCCCAGCATTTT,CASSYAQGLYQPQHF
TRBV7-2,many,-,14,TRBJ1-2,TGTGCCAGCAGCTTAGAGGGCAGCAGCTATGGCTACACCTTC,CASSLEGSSYGYTF
TRBV28,many,-,14,TRBJ1-5,TGTGCCAGCAGTTTGGTGCGGGTGGGGCAGCCCCAGCATTTT,CASSLVRVGQPQHF
TRBV28,many,TRBD1,16,TRBJ2-2,TGTGCCAGCAGTACCGGGACAGGGGGCGAGGGCGGGGAGCTGTTTTTT,CASSTGTGGEGGELFF
TRBV7-2,many,TRBD1,18,TRBJ1-6,TGTGCCAGCAGCTTAGTTGGGACAGGGGTCACCTATAATTCACCCCTCCACTTT,CASSLVGTGVTYNSPLHF
TRBV6-2/TRBV6-3,-,TRBD2,14,TRBJ2-7,TGTGCCAGCATTGCCGGGACTAGCTCTTACGAGCAGTACTTC,CASIAGTSSYEQYF